The present TCR beta chain was sequenced within a study of Ad26.COV2.S vaccination and SARS-CoV-2 variants. Overall study context: Donor allocation was to the COV1001 Ad26.COV2.S trial arm.

Generated by immunoSEQ multiplex PCR, the TCRdb table keeps only in-frame clones and is missing some. The sample includes 300,000 to 350,000 clones, under 90% seen only once; the top ten take 5.5%. In regard to this clone: Its matching antigen is unknown.

Germline loops: CDR1 SQVTM, CDR2 ANQGSEA. This CDR3 has 12 amino acids. Deletions cut 3 bases from V and 4 bases from J, with 9 bases between. Treatment indicated: around 19 received Ad26.COV2.S at low or high dose, single or two shots; about 5 received placebo; per-sample allocation not given. Following the first vaccine or placebo injection, samples were taken on day 63. Vaccination used an Ad26 vector expressing Wuhan-strain SARS-CoV-2 spike. Study-level results: Vaccinees displayed broader spike-specific TCR repertoires than placebo recipients. After vaccination, substantial breadth of spike-specific CD8+ and CD4+ responses was reported.

This rearrangement joins TRBV29-1 to TRBJ1-2; D is uncertain. The sequenced sample was peripheral blood, obtained in a trial of Ad26.COV2.S vaccine versus placebo. This clonotype was obtained from a person between 18 and 60 years old who received the Ad26.COV2.S COVID-19 vaccine or a placebo. CDR3 nucleotides: TGCAGCGTTGAGGGAATAGCCTATGGCTACACCTTC. This gives the protein CSVEGIAYGYTF.